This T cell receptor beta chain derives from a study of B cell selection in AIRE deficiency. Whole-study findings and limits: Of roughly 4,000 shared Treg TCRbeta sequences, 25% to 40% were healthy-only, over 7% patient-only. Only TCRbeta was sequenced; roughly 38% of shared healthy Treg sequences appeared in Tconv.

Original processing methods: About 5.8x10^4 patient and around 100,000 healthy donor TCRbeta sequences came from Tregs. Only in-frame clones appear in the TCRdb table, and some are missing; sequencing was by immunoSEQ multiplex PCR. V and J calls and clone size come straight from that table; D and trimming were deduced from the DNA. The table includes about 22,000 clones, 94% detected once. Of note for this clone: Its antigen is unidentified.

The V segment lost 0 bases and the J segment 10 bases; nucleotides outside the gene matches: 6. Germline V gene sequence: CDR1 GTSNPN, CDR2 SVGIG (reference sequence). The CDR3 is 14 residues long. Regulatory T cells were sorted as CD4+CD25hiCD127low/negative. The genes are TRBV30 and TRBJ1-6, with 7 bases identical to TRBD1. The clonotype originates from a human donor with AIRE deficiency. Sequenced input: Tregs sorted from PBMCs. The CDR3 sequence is CAWSVGQFWSPLHF. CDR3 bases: TGTGCCTGGAGTGTGGGACAGTTTTGGTCACCCCTCCACTTT.